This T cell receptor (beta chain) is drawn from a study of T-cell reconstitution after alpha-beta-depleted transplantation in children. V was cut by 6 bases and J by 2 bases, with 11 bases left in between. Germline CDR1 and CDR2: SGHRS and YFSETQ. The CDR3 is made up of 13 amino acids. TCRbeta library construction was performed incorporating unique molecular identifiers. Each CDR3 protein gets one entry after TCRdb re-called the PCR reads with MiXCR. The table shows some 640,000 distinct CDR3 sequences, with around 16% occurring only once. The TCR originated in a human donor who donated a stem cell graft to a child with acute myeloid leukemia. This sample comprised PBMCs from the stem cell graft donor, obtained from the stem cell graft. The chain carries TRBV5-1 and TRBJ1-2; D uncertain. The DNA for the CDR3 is TGCGCCAGCACGGGGTTCGGGAACTATGGCTACACCTTC. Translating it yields CASTGFGNYGYTF.